Each of the 30 T cell receptor beta chains below was sequenced from the same sample in a study of blood T cell repertoires in COVID-19. Profiling relied on immunoSEQ multiplex PCR, and the TCRdb table lists in-frame clones only, not all of them. The top ten hold around 15% of the sample, which has about 270,000 clones, around 84% seen once. Sequenced input: PBMCs or T cells enriched from blood (not recorded which). Receptors were obtained from a man aged 18 to 30 who had recovered from COVID-19.

The chain uses TRBV28 and TRBJ1-1; 7 bases agree with TRBD1. Germline V CDR1 and CDR2: MDHEN, SYDVKM. With V trimmed by 6 bases and J by 5 bases, 12 bases remained unmatched. The CDR3 is 15 residues long. In nucleotides, the CDR3 is TGTGCCAGCAGCCATCGACAGGGAAAAGGAACTGAAGCTTTCTTT. Its protein is CASSHRQGKGTEAFF. Filled out from reference TRBV28 and TRBJ1-1, the complete variable domain reads DVKVTQSSRYLVKRTGEKVFLECVQDMDHENMFWYRQDPGLGLRLIYFSYDVKMKEKGDIPEGYSVSREKKERFSLILESASTNQTSMYLCASSHRQGKGTEAFFGQGTRLTVV.

The genes are TRBV28 and TRBJ2-3; 13 bases map to TRBD2. Per germline, CDR1 MDHEN and CDR2 SYDVKM. The junction had 8 bases not matched to a gene; V was cut back by 4 bases and J by 4 bases. This CDR3 is built from 17 residues. Here the CDR3 DNA reads TGTGCCAGCAGTTCCGGGACTAGCGGGATTGGCCCAGATACGCAGTATTTT. Translated, it gives CASSSGTSGIGPDTQYF. The full variable domain, its missing parts supplied by reference TRBV28 and TRBJ2-3, is DVKVTQSSRYLVKRTGEKVFLECVQDMDHENMFWYRQDPGLGLRLIYFSYDVKMKEKGDIPEGYSVSREKKERFSLILESASTNQTSMYLCASSSGTSGIGPDTQYFGPGTRLTVL.

The chain's CDR3 is CASTRGGGYTF. The CDR3 coding sequence is TGTGCCAGCACCCGGGGGGGTGGCTACACCTTC. The V gene is TRBV2, the J gene TRBJ1-2; possibly TRBD1 for D (5 bases). Trimming removed 7 bases from V and 7 bases from J, with 10 bases in between. The CDR3 is 11 amino acids. Looked up from germline, CDR1 is SNHLY and CDR2 is FYNNEI.

The V gene is TRBV13, the J gene TRBJ2-7; 7 bases fit TRBD2. The junction had 6 bases not matched to a gene; V was cut back by 4 bases and J by 0 bases. Germline V lookup: CDR1 PRHDT, CDR2 FYEKMQ (reference sequence). The CDR3 extends over 15 amino acids. In nucleotides, the CDR3 is TGTGCCAGCAGCTCCATCGGGACTACCTCCTACGAGCAGTACTTC. Amino acids: CASSSIGTTSYEQYF.

This clone was detected only once. V gene TRBV27 combines with J gene TRBJ1-6; D is ambiguous. The CDR3 is made up of 17 amino acids. CDR1 is MNHEY and CDR2 is SMNVEV in the germline V gene (reference sequence). V lost 0 bases and J lost 5, with 14 bases in between. The CDR3 DNA reads TGTGCCAGCAGTTTATCTGTCGAGTCACTCCATAATTCACCCCTCCACTTT. Residues: CASSLSVESLHNSPLHF.

The chain recombines TRBV14 with TRBJ2-4; TRBD1 is a possible D gene (6 bases). Trimming pared 4 bases from V and 3 bases from J, leaving 13 bases between. Germline V lookup: CDR1 SGHDN, CDR2 FVKESK. The CDR3 has 15 residues. CDR3 sequence reads: CASSRSPGDKNIQYF. CDR3 DNA: TGTGCCAGCAGCCGAAGTCCAGGGGACAAAAACATTCAGTACTTC. Based on the CDR3 plus reference TRBV14 and TRBJ2-4, the full variable domain is EAGVTQFPSHSVIEKGQTVTLRCDPISGHDNLYWYRRVMGKEIKFLLHFVKESKQDESGMPNNRFLAERTGGTYSTLKVQPAELEDSGVYFCASSRSPGDKNIQYFGAGTRLSVL.

The chain links TRBV5-3 to TRBJ1-2, with D maybe TRBD1 (6 bases). TRBV5-3 is treated as an ORF (open reading frame) with a function not yet certain. V was pared by 4 bases and J by 5 bases, with 18 bases between. This CDR3 region has 15 residues. The CDR3 DNA follows: TGTGCCAGAAGCCCGTCCTGGGACATCGAGTATGGCTACACCTTC. Translation gives CARSPSWDIEYGYTF.

V gene TRBV6-1 combines with J gene TRBJ2-5, with TRBD2 identical over 13 bases. This CDR3 region has 21 residues. CDR1 is MNHNS and CDR2 is SASEGT in the germline V gene. V was pared by 2 bases and J by 3 bases, with 18 bases of the junction left unmatched. CDR3 sequence: CASSELALMGLAGSEEETQYF. CDR3 nucleotides: TGTGCCAGCAGTGAACTCGCCCTCATGGGACTAGCGGGATCAGAGGAAGAGACCCAGTACTTC.

This clone showed up just a few times. The V call is TRBV24-1, the J call TRBJ2-1; 10 nucleotides align to TRBD2. Germline V gene data show CDR1 as KGHDR and CDR2 as SFDVKD. The V gene end was trimmed by 3 bases and the J gene end by 8 bases; junction bases not matched to a gene: 15. The CDR3 covers 18 residues. The CDR3 loop reads CATSDAVFGSGRPDEQFF. CDR3 sequence (DNA): TGTGCCACCAGTGATGCGGTCTTTGGTAGCGGGAGGCCAGATGAGCAGTTCTTC.

The chain couples TRBV29-1 to TRBJ2-5; 9 bases are shared with TRBD2. The length of the CDR3 is 15 residues. Trimming cost V 0 bases and J 4 bases; bases outside gene matches: 6. The germline V gene encodes CDR1 SQVTM and CDR2 ANQGSEA. This CDR3 is CSVEERAGGRETQYF. DNA of the CDR3: TGCAGCGTTGAAGAGCGAGCGGGAGGTAGAGAGACCCAGTACTTC.

The chain uses TRBV5-1 and TRBJ2-7; maybe TRBD1 (5 bases). Between the trimmed V and J ends, which lost 3 bases and 5 bases, there was a span of 9 bases. Germline lookup yields CDR1 SGHRS and CDR2 YFSETQ. There are 12 residues in the CDR3. As DNA, the CDR3 is TGCGCCAGCAGCTCTTTGGGGCACGAGCAGTACTTC. It translates to CASSSLGHEQYF. The complete variable domain, with remaining parts taken from reference TRBV5-1 and TRBJ2-7, reads KAGVTQTPRYLIKTRGQQVTLSCSPISGHRSVSWYQQTPGQGLQFLFEYFSETQRNKGNFPGRFSGRQFSNSRSEMNVSTLELGDSALYLCASSSLGHEQYFGPGTRLTVT.

The chain carries TRBV2 and TRBJ1-1, with unresolved D. This CDR3 has 11 amino acids. The V gene lost 5 bases and the J gene lost 11 bases, with 12 bases spanning the gap. The germline CDR1 and CDR2 sequences are SNHLY and FYNNEI. This CDR3 reads CASSQRLMAFF. The CDR3 region has the DNA TGTGCCAGCAGTCAGAGGCTAATGGCTTTCTTT.

Written as DNA, the CDR3 is TGTGCCAGCAGTGTAATACTAGGGGGCATCGAAAAACTGTTTTTT. It codes for CASSVILGGIEKLFF. The V call is TRBV2, the J call TRBJ1-4, with 7 bases matching TRBD1. The CDR3 is 15 residues long. The ends lost 4 bases at V and 8 bases at J; junction bases unmatched: 10. CDR1 and CDR2 (germline): SNHLY, FYNNEI.

The rearrangement links TRBV5-6 to TRBJ2-5; TRBD2 aligns across 11 bases. This CDR3 has 15 amino acids. Germline CDR1 reads SGHDT; CDR2 reads YYEEEE. V lost 0 bases, J lost 6 bases, and 4 bases stayed unmatched. CDR3 nucleotides: TGTGCCAGCAGCTTGGGACTAGCGGGGTTGAAGACCCAGTACTTC. Amino acids: CASSLGLAGLKTQYF.

V usage is TRBV6-1 and J usage is TRBJ1-4; D uncertain. This CDR3 contains 13 residues. Germline values: CDR1 MNHNS, CDR2 SASEGT. V gave up 2 bases and J gave up 7 bases, with 8 bases separating them. As DNA, the CDR3 is TGTGCCAGCAGTGAACGGAGCGGTGAAAAACTGTTTTTT. Translation gives CASSERSGEKLFF.

This rearrangement joins TRBV7-4 to TRBJ2-2; 7 bases agree with TRBD1. This CDR3 spans 16 amino acids. The J segment lost 4 bases and the V segment lost 9 bases, leaving 14 bases of the junction unmatched. Germline V gene lookup returns CDR1 SGHVT and CDR2 SQSDAQ. CDR3 coding DNA: TGTGCCAGACTGCCCCCCCCTAGACAGGGCACCGGGGAGCTGTTTTTT. Translating gives CARLPPPRQGTGELFF.

The chain is built from TRBV6-6 and TRBJ1-3; maybe TRBD1 (5 bases). In germline, CDR1 is MNHNY, CDR2 SVGAGI (reference sequence). The CDR3 contains 11 residues. DNA of the CDR3: TGTGCGGCGGGGGAGGGAAACACCATATATTTT. Its translation is CAAGEGNTIYF.

The chain carries TRBV10-3 and TRBJ2-7; no reliable D call. The CDR3 runs 14 residues. The V end was cut by 0 bases, the J end by 2 bases, with 8 bases between. Germline V gene data show CDR1 as ENHRY and CDR2 as SYGVKD. The CDR3 protein is CAISESAGTYEQYF. CDR3 sequence (DNA): TGTGCCATCAGTGAGTCTGCAGGTACCTACGAGCAGTACTTC.

The CDR3 loop reads CASSAISTGTGSYEQYF. In DNA, the CDR3 is TGTGCCAGCAGTGCAATTTCTACCGGGACAGGGTCCTACGAGCAGTACTTC. The V and J genes are TRBV6-1 and TRBJ2-7, with 9 nucleotides matching TRBD1. CDR3 length equals 17 residues. CDR1 and CDR2 from the germline V gene are MNHNS and SASEGT. The V gene end was trimmed by 4 bases and the J gene end by 1 base; junction bases not matched to a gene: 11.

The chain joins TRBV27 to TRBJ2-1, with TRBD2 matching 14 bases. Germline loops: CDR1 MNHEY, CDR2 SMNVEV (reference sequence). The CDR3 length is 16 residues. Unmatched junction bases numbered 7, after V lost 4 bases and J lost 8 bases. The CDR3 loop reads CASSSLGTSGGYEQFF. The DNA of the CDR3 is TGTGCCAGCAGTTCCCTCGGGACTAGCGGGGGTTATGAGCAGTTCTTC.

The chain is built from TRBV30 and TRBJ1-3; 9 bases are shared with TRBD1. The CDR3 length is 13 residues. Germline CDR1 GTSNPN, CDR2 SVGIG (reference sequence). The V segment lost 7 bases and the J segment 4 bases; nucleotides outside the gene matches: 5. The CDR3 bases are TGTGCCTCACAGGGGGCTGAAGGAAACACCATATATTTT. It specifies CASQGAEGNTIYF.

The chain carries TRBV7-3 and TRBJ2-3, with 8 positions matching TRBD2. V was pared by 5 bases and J by 1 base, with 2 bases of the junction left unmatched. From germline, CDR1 is SGHTA and CDR2 FQGTGA. CDR3 length: 14 residues. In DNA, the CDR3 is TGTGCCAGCAGCAATAGCGGGGGCACAGATACGCAGTATTTT. It yields the protein CASSNSGGTDTQYF.

CDR3 sequence reads: CASSVSASGRGQETQYF. The CDR3 DNA reads as TGTGCCAGCAGCGTATCGGCGAGCGGGAGGGGGCAAGAGACCCAGTACTTC. The chain links TRBV9 to TRBJ2-5, with TRBD2 identical over 10 bases. From germline, CDR1 is SGDLS and CDR2 YYNGEE. V lost 1 base to trimming and J lost 2 bases; unmatched junction nucleotides: 8. The CDR3 is 17 amino acids.

CDR3 nucleotide sequence: TGTGCCAGCAGTTACGCGGGAGGGGGGTACAATGAGCAGTTCTTC. Translation gives CASSYAGGGYNEQFF. The chain recombines TRBV27 with TRBJ2-1; 9 nucleotides match TRBD2. The junction had 5 bases not matched to a gene; V was cut back by 4 bases and J by 4 bases. CDR3 size: 15 residues. Germline CDR1 MNHEY, CDR2 SMNVEV (reference sequence).

The V call is TRBV6-5, the J call TRBJ1-2; 7 bases align to TRBD1. With 4 bases clipped from V and 7 bases from J, the junction kept 6 bases outside the gene matches. Germline V gene data show CDR1 as MNHEY and CDR2 as SVGAGI. CDR3 length equals 13 residues. This CDR3 reads CASSSGTVFGYTF. The CDR3 DNA is TGTGCCAGCAGTTCCGGGACAGTTTTTGGCTACACCTTC.

The chain uses TRBV18 and TRBJ2-7, with TRBD1 matching over 9 bases. The CDR3 is made up of 16 amino acids. Germline CDR1 reads KGHSH; CDR2 reads LQKENI. Unmatched junction bases numbered 3, after V lost 0 bases and J lost 0 bases. The CDR3 loop reads CASSPPGTGFSYEQYF. The CDR3 bases are TGTGCCAGCTCACCACCCGGGACAGGGTTCTCCTACGAGCAGTACTTC.

This chain uses TRBV20-1 with TRBJ1-4; possibly TRBD1 for D (6 bases). The V end lost 3 bases, the J end lost 0 bases, and 11 bases lay between the germline ends. Germline V gene lookup returns CDR1 DFQATT and CDR2 SNEGSKA (reference sequence). The CDR3 spans 15 residues. The CDR3 sequence: CSASQNRATNEKLFF. CDR3 nucleotides: TGCAGTGCTAGTCAAAACAGGGCAACTAATGAAAAACTGTTTTTT.

As concerns this clone: A junction end diverges from the germline sequence, so it may reflect a read error. The CDR3 DNA is TGTGCCAGCAAGTTGTCTAGCGGGAGGGAGCCGTACTTC. The encoded protein is CASKLSSGREPYF. V and J are TRBV2 and TRBJ2-7; TRBD2 matches 12 bases. CDR3 size: 13 residues. Looked up from germline, CDR1 is SNHLY and CDR2 is FYNNEI. Complete variable domain (other parts from reference TRBV2 and TRBJ2-7): EPEVTQTPSHQVTQMGQEVILRCVPISNHLYFYWYRQILGQKVEFLVSFYNNEISEKSEIFDDQFSVERPDGSNFTLKIRSTKLEDSAMYFCASKLSSGREPYFGPGTRLTVT.

This chain uses TRBV5-1 with TRBJ2-7; the match to TRBD2 covers 9 bases. Looked up from germline, CDR1 is SGHRS and CDR2 is YFSETQ. V was clipped by 1 base and J by 3 bases; unmatched bases: 5. The CDR3 length is 15 residues. CDR3 residues: CASSLWVAGDYEQYF. For the CDR3, the DNA is TGCGCCAGCAGCTTGTGGGTAGCGGGAGACTACGAGCAGTACTTC.

In its sample, this clone was seen once. The CDR3 DNA sequence: TGTGCCAGCAGCCACCCTAGTAGTGAGCAGTTCTTC. This translates into CASSHPSSEQFF. This rearrangement joins TRBV9 to TRBJ2-1; D call uncertain. Germline assignment: CDR1 SGDLS and CDR2 YYNGEE. The CDR3 is made up of 12 amino acids. V gave up 4 bases and J gave up 9 bases, with 11 bases separating them.